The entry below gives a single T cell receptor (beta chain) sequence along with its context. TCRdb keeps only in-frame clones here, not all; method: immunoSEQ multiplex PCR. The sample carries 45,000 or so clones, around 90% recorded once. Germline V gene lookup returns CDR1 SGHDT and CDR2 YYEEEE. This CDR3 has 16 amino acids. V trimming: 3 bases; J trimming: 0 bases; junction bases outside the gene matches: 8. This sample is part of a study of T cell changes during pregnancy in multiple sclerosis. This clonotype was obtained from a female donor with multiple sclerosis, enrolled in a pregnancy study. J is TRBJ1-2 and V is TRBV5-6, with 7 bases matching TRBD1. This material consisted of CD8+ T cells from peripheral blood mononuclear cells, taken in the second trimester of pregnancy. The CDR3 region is CASSSGTASSNYGYTF. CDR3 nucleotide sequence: TGTGCCAGCAGCTCAGGGACAGCCAGCTCTAACTATGGCTACACCTTC.